This record looks at one T cell receptor (beta chain) sequence and its context. The antigen this receptor binds is unknown. The input lacks base qualities; no much larger clone sits a single base away. This sample was included in a study of T cell changes during pregnancy in multiple sclerosis (dated by TCRdb to about 2019). Broadly, across the study: Changes in the T cell repertoire over the course of pregnancy were examined in this study in women with multiple sclerosis.

Deletion took 4 bases off V and 0 bases off J, with a span of 16 bases between the germline ends. Including cysteine and phenylalanine, the CDR3 has 16 amino acids. Only the CDR3 DNA stays, 48 bases, in frame from base 1. Sequences SGHNT (CDR1) and YYREEE (CDR2) are obtained from the germline V gene (reference sequence). The library relied on the immunoSEQ multiplex PCR assay. Here the immuneACCESS table is served through TCRdb, limited to in-frame sequences with V and J called. Missing clones are a known gap in these copies; in checked studies unresolved V genes cover under half, and the rest lacks a known reason. This sample has roughly 46,000 clones in its table, and 90% to 95% of those were observed once. About 4.5% of the sample is taken by the ten largest.

This TCR was recovered from a female donor with multiple sclerosis, enrolled in a pregnancy study. Sequenced here: CD8+ T cells from peripheral blood mononuclear cells, sampled in the first trimester of pregnancy. Rearrangement joined TRBV5-4 to TRBJ1-1; TRBD1 could be the D gene, as 6 bases match. The nucleotide sequence reads TGTGCCAGCAGCCCGGGGCAGGGGTCCATGAACACTGAAGCTTTCTTT. This sequence encodes CASSPGQGSMNTEAFF.